This TCR beta chain was recovered during a study of CD8 T cells in ankylosing spondylitis. Overall study findings and caveats: Disease-linked clones reportedly showed significant enrichment in matched ankylosing spondylitis synovial fluid. Characteristic, it appeared, of ankylosing spondylitis blood was a TCR beta motif of roughly eight highly homologous variants.

A quantitative 5'-RACE method, one with molecular barcodes, was used to make TCR beta libraries. TCRdb reprocessed the 5' RACE reads with MiXCR, giving one entry per CDR3 protein. Here the sample spans roughly 150,000 distinct CDR3 sequences, about 32% being singletons. There are a few counts of this clonotype. The antigen remains unidentified. The sample was synovial fluid, either unsorted or a sorted T cell fraction (not recorded which). This receptor was taken from a male donor with ankylosing spondylitis.

This CDR3 is CATSDPRQSPNEKLFF. DNA for the CDR3: TGTGCCACCAGTGATCCCCGACAGAGTCCGAATGAAAAACTGTTTTTT. The chain uses TRBV24-1 and TRBJ1-4, with a possible D match to TRBD1 (5 bases). This CDR3 has 16 residues. Per the germline V gene, CDR1 is KGHDR and CDR2 is SFDVKD. V lost 3 bases, J lost 5 bases, and 15 bases lay in between.